This T cell receptor (beta chain) was captured by sequencing in a study of CD8+ T cells in alopecia areata. Study-level points and caveats: TCR sharing was clearer in mice than between patients, perhaps partly owing to patient HLA diversity. Affected lesional scalp, above all in alopecia totalis/universalis, was more clonal than normal scalp. In scalp samples, resident alphabeta T cells of normal skin are also sequenced.

As the sequencing template, cDNA was produced by extracting RNA and reverse transcribing it. Assay used: immunoSEQ multiplex PCR; TCRdb lists only in-frame clones, some missing. The table lists about 200,000 clones, roughly three fifths of them singletons. PBMCs yielded sorted CD4+ and CD8+ T cells. Germline V lookup: CDR1 SGHDT, CDR2 YYEEEE. The CDR3 has 16 residues. The V end was cut by 5 bases, the J end by 1 base, with 18 bases between. About this clone itself: What it binds is not known.

The TCR was taken from a human donor in good health. This sequence joins TRBV5-6 and TRBJ2-5; D unclear. Sequencing used CD8+ T cells sorted from blood. CDR3 in amino acids: CASSYSVAPSQETQYF. DNA for the CDR3: TGTGCCAGCAGTTACTCCGTGGCACCGTCCCAAGAGACCCAGTACTTC.